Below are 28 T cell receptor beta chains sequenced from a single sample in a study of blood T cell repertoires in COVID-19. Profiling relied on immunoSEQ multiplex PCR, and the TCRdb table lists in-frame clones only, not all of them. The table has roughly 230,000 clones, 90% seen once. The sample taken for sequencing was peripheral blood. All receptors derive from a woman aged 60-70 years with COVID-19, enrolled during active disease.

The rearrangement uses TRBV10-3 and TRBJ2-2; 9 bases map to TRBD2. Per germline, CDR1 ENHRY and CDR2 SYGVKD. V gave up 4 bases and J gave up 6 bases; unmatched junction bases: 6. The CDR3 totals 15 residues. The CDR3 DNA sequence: TGTGCCATCAGTGCGGCGGGGGGGCAGGCCGGGGAGCTGTTTTTT. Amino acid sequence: CAISAAGGQAGELFF.

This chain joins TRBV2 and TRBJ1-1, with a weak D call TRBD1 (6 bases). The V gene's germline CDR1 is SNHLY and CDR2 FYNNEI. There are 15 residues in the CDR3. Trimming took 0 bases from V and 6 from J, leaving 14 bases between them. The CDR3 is CASSEAARGSAEAFF. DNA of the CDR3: TGTGCCAGCAGTGAAGCGGCCAGGGGTTCAGCTGAAGCTTTCTTT.

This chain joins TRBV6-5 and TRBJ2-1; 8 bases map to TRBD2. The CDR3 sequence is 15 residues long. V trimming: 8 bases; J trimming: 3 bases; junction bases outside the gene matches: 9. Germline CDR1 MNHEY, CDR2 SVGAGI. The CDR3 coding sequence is TGTGCCAGCGGGCGGGCGGGGGGCATCTACAATGAGCAGTTCTTC. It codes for CASGRAGGIYNEQFF.

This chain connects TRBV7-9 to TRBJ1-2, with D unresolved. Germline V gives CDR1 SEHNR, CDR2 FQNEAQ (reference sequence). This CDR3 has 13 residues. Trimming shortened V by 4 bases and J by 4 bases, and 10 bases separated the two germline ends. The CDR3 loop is CASSSGTAYGYTF. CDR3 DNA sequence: TGTGCCAGCAGCTCCGGAACAGCCTATGGCTACACCTTC.

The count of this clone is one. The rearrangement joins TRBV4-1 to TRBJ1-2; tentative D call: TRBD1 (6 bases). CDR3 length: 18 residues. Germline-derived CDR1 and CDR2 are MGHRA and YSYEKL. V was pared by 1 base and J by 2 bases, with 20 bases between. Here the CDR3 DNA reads TGCGCCAGCAGCCAAGCCACCCTGACAGGAACCAAGAACTATGGCTACACCTTC. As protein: CASSQATLTGTKNYGYTF.

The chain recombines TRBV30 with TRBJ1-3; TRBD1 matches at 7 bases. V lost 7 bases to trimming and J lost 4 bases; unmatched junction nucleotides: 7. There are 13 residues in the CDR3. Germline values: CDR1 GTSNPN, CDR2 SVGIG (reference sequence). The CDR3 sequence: CAFAGGIGNTIYF. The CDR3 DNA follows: TGTGCCTTTGCAGGGGGGATCGGAAACACCATATATTTT.

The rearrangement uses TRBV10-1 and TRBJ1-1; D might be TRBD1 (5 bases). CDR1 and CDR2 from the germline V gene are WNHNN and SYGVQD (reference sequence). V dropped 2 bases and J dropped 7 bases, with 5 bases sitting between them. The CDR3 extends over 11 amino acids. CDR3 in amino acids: CASSEDSEAFF. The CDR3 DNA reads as TGCGCCAGCAGTGAGGACAGTGAAGCTTTCTTT.

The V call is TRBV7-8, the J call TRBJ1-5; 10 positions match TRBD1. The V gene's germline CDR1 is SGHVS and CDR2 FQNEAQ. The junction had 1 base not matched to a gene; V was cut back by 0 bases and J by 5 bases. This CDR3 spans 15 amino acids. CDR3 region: CASSLATGGYQPQHF. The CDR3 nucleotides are TGTGCCAGCAGCTTAGCGACAGGGGGCTATCAGCCCCAGCATTTT.

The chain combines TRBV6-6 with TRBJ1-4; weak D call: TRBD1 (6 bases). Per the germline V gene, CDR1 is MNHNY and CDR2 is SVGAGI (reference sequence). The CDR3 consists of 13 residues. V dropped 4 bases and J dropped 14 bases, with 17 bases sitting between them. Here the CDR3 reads CASSSTGDNSLFF. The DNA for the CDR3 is TGTGCCAGCAGTTCCACCGGGGACAACAGTCTGTTTTTT.

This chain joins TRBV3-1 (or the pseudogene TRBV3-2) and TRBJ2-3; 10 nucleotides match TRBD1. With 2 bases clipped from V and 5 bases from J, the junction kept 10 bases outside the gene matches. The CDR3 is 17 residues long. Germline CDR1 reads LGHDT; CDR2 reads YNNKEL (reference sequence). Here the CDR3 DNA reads TGTGCCAGCAGCCAACTCGGACAGGGGGGGACAGGAGATACGCAGTATTTT. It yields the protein CASSQLGQGGTGDTQYF.

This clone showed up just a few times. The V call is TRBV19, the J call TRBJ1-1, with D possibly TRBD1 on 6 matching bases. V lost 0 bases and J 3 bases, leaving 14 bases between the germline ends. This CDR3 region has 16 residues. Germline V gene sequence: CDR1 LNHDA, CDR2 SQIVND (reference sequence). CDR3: CASSIDPTGRDTEAFF. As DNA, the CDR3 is TGTGCCAGTAGTATAGATCCCACAGGGCGTGACACTGAAGCTTTCTTT.

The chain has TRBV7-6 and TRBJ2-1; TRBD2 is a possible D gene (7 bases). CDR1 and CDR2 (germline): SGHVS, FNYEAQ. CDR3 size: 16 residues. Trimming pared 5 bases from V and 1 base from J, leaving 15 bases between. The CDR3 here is CASSTGPGGSYNEQFF. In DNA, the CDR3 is TGTGCCAGCAGCACAGGGCCGGGGGGATCCTACAATGAGCAGTTCTTC.

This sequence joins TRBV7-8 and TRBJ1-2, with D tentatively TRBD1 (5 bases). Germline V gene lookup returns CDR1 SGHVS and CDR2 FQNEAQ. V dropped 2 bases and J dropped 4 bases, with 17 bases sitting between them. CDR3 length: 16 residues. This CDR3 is CASSLQGHPSSYGYTF. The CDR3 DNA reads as TGTGCCAGCAGCTTACAAGGACATCCGAGCAGCTATGGCTACACCTTC.

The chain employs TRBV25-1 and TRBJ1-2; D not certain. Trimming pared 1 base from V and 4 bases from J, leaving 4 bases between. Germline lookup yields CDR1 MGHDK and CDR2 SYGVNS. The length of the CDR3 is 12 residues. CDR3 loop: CASSELRYGYTF. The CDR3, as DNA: TGTGCCAGCAGTGAATTGCGCTATGGCTACACCTTC.

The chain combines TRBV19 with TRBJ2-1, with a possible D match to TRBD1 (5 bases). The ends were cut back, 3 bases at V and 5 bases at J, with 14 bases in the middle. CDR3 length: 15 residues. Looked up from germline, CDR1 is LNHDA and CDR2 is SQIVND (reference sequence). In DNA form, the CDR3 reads TGTGCCAGTAGTATGGGTCAGGGCCCGCACAATGAGCAGTTCTTC. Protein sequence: CASSMGQGPHNEQFF.

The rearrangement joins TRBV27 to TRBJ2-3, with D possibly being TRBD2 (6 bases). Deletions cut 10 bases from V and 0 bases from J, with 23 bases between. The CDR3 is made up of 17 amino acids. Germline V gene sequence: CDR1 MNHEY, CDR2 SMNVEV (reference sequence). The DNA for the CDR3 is TGTGCCACCCACTGGAGGGCAACAAGTACTAGCACAGATACGCAGTATTTT. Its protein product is CATHWRATSTSTDTQYF.

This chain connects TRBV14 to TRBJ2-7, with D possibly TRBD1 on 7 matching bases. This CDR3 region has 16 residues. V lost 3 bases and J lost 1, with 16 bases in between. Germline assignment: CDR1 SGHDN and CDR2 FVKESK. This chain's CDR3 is CASSHSSTGRSYEQYF. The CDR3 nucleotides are TGTGCCAGCAGCCATTCTTCGACAGGGAGGTCCTACGAGCAGTACTTC. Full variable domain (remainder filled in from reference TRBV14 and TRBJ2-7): EAGVTQFPSHSVIEKGQTVTLRCDPISGHDNLYWYRRVMGKEIKFLLHFVKESKQDESGMPNNRFLAERTGGTYSTLKVQPAELEDSGVYFCASSHSSTGRSYEQYFGPGTRLTVT.

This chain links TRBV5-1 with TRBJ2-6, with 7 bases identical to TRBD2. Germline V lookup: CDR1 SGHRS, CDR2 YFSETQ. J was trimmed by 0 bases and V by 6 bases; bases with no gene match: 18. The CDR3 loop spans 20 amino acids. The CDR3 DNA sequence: TGCGCCAGCAAATACTCGTCAAGCGGGGCTCCGAACTCTGGGGCCAACGTCCTGACTTTC. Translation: CASKYSSSGAPNSGANVLTF.

The chain's CDR3 is CASRTGTGRETTF. The DNA for the CDR3 is TGTGCCAGTAGAACCGGGACAGGACGGGAAACCACCTTC. This chain uses TRBV19 with TRBJ1-2; 8 bases match TRBD1. The CDR3 totals 13 residues. Germline lookup yields CDR1 LNHDA and CDR2 SQIVND (reference sequence). Germline trimming cut 6 bases from V and 13 bases from J; bases unmatched to any gene: 13.

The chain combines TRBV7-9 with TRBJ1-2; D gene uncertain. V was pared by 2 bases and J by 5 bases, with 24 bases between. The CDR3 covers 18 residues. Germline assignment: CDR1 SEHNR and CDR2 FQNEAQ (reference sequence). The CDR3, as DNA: TGTGCCAGCAGCTTACGGTACGGGTCTTCGGGAGCCCATTATGGCTACACCTTC. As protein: CASSLRYGSSGAHYGYTF.

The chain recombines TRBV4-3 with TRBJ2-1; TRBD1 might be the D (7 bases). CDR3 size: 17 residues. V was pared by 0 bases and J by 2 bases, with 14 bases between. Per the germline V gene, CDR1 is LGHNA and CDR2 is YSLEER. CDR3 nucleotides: TGCGCCAGCAGCCAAGAAAGCAGGGGGGCAGCCTACAATGAGCAGTTCTTC. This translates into CASSQESRGAAYNEQFF.

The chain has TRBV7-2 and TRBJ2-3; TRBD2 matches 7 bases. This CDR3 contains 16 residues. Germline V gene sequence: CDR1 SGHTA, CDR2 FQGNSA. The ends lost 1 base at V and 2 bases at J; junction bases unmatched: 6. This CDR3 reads CASSLVGGSPTDTQYF. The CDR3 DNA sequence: TGTGCCAGCAGCTTAGTCGGGGGGTCGCCCACAGATACGCAGTATTTT.

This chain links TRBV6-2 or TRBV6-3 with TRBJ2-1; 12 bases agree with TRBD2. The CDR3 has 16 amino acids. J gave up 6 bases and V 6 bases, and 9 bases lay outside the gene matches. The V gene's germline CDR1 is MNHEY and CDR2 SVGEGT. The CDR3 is CASSPSGGAEGNEQFF. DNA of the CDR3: TGTGCCAGCAGCCCTAGCGGGGGGGCCGAGGGCAATGAGCAGTTCTTC.

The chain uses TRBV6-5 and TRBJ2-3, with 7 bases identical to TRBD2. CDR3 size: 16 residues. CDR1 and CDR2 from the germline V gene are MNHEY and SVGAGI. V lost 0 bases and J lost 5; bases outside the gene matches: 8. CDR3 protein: CASSYSRGAGEDTQYF. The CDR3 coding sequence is TGTGCCAGCAGTTACTCGAGAGGGGCGGGAGAAGATACGCAGTATTTT.

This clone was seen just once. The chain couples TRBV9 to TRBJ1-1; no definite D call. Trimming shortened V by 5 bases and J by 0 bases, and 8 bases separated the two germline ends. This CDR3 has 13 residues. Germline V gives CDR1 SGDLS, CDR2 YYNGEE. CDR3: CASSGEVNTEAFF. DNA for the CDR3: TGTGCCAGCAGTGGCGAGGTGAACACTGAAGCTTTCTTT.

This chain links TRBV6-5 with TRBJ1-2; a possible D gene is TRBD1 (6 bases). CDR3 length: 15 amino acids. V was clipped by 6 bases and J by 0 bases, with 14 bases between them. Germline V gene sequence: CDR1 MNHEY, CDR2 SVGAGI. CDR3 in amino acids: CASRDLQGTNYGYTF. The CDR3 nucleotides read TGTGCCAGCAGAGACTTACAGGGCACTAACTATGGCTACACCTTC.

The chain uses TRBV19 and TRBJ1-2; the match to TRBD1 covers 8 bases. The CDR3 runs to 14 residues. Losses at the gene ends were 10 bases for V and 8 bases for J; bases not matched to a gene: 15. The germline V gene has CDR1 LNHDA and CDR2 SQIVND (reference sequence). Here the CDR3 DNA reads TGTGCCACCTACCCCAGGGGGCGCGGGGAAGGCTACACCTTC. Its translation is CATYPRGRGEGYTF.

This CDR3 reads CASSVEGGTTNEKLFF. The CDR3 region has the DNA TGTGCCAGCAGCGTAGAGGGAGGGACAACTAATGAAAAACTGTTTTTT. V is TRBV9 and J is TRBJ1-4; unclear D gene. V lost 0 bases and J lost 0, with 9 bases in between. The germline gives CDR1 SGDLS, CDR2 YYNGEE. This CDR3 has 16 amino acids.